These 18 T cell receptor beta chains were sequenced from one sample in a study of post-analysis software for immune sequencing data. Whole-study findings and limits: Roughly 5 TRBV segments, TRBV5-6, TRBV5-1 and TRBV20-1 among them, were found more frequent in patients than controls.

Unique-molecular-identifier-tagged TCR beta cDNA libraries were used. A single record per CDR3 protein comes from TCRdb applying MiXCR to the PCR reads. The sample lists about 820,000 distinct CDR3 sequences; roughly half were seen once. No antigen has been identified for these receptors. The sequencing sample was made of blood. These receptor sequences come from a girl between 10 and 17 years old with multiple sclerosis.

The chain carries TRBV5-1 and TRBJ2-1; 8 nucleotides agree with TRBD1. V trimming: 4 bases; J trimming: 8 bases; junction bases outside the gene matches: 8. There are 14 residues in the CDR3. The germline V gene encodes CDR1 SGHRS and CDR2 YFSETQ. The CDR3 region has the DNA TGCGCCAGCAGCCCTGGACAGGGTAGCGATGAGCAGTTCTTC. It encodes CASSPGQGSDEQFF.

The chain employs TRBV7-9 and TRBJ2-7; 10 nucleotides match TRBD2. CDR3 length: 13 amino acids. Germline CDR1 reads SEHNR; CDR2 reads FQNEAQ (reference sequence). V shed 9 bases and J 2 bases; nucleotides not matched to a gene: 4. CDR3 coding DNA: TGTGCCAGTTTAGCGGGGGGAACCTACGAGCAGTACTTC. It encodes CASLAGGTYEQYF.

This clonotype was observed a handful of times. The rearrangement uses TRBV9 and TRBJ1-5; no firm D call. The V gene's germline CDR1 is SGDLS and CDR2 YYNGEE. CDR3 length: 15 residues. The V end lost 0 bases, the J end lost 2 bases, and 9 bases lay between the germline ends. As DNA, the CDR3 is TGTGCCAGCAGCGTAGGGACCAACGGCAATCAGCCCCAGCATTTT. Translation: CASSVGTNGNQPQHF.

CDR3 DNA: TGTGCCAGCAGCCCCGGTGGGCTAGCGGGGGGGTTCTACAATGAGCAGTTCTTC. This codes for CASSPGGLAGGFYNEQFF. This chain connects TRBV7-9 to TRBJ2-1, with 12 bases aligning to TRBD2. This CDR3 has 18 amino acids. V dropped 5 bases and J dropped 3; count of bases not matched to a gene: 11. In germline, CDR1 is SEHNR, CDR2 FQNEAQ (reference sequence).

J is TRBJ2-1 and V is TRBV12-3 or TRBV12-4; no reliable D call. The CDR3 consists of 15 residues. The V gene lost 7 bases and the J gene lost 0 bases, with 13 bases spanning the gap. The CDR3 DNA reads TGTGCCAGCACCGATCCAAGGAGCTCCTACAATGAGCAGTTCTTC. The encoded protein is CASTDPRSSYNEQFF.

This clonotype has only one observation. CDR3 sequence reads: CASRSGGSTDTQYF. The CDR3 region has the DNA TGTGCCAGCCGGAGCGGGGGAAGCACAGATACGCAGTATTTT. V gene TRBV9 combines with J gene TRBJ2-3; 8 bases map to TRBD2. This CDR3 is 14 amino acids long. The junction had 4 bases not matched to a gene; V was cut back by 7 bases and J by 0 bases. The germline V gene encodes CDR1 SGDLS and CDR2 YYNGEE.

This chain joins TRBV3-1 and TRBJ2-1; D not resolved. The CDR3 covers 16 residues. V was pared by 1 base and J by 4 bases, with 14 bases between. Germline CDR1 reads LGHDT; CDR2 reads YNNKEL (reference sequence). CDR3 nucleotide sequence: TGTGCCAGCAGCCAAGGAGGCCAGTTTATTTACAATGAGCAGTTCTTC. It codes for CASSQGGQFIYNEQFF.

The rearrangement links TRBV9 to TRBJ2-1; TRBD2 matches at 11 bases. J was trimmed by 4 bases and V by 3 bases; bases with no gene match: 6. The germline V gene encodes CDR1 SGDLS and CDR2 YYNGEE. This CDR3 has 16 amino acids. The CDR3 is CASSGGTSGFYNEQFF. DNA for the CDR3: TGTGCCAGCAGCGGAGGGACTAGCGGATTTTACAATGAGCAGTTCTTC.

This clonotype came up a few times. The J gene is TRBJ2-7, the V gene TRBV5-1, with 13 bases fitting TRBD2. There are 15 residues in the CDR3. Looked up from germline, CDR1 is SGHRS and CDR2 is YFSETQ. The ends lost 4 bases at V and 3 bases at J; junction bases unmatched: 4. DNA of the CDR3: TGCGCCAGCAGCCGGAGGACTAGCGGGAGCTACGAGCAGTACTTC. Translated: CASSRRTSGSYEQYF.

The gene calls are TRBV29-1 and TRBJ2-5; D gene unclear. With the DNA end fitting TRBJ2-1 better, the J assignment may be wrong. Germline CDR1 reads SQVTM; CDR2 reads ANQGSEA. The CDR3 spans 11 residues. As DNA, the CDR3 is TGCAGCGTTGATTGGCAAGAGACCCAGTTCTTC. Protein: CSVDWQETQFF.

This rearrangement joins TRBV20-1 to TRBJ2-3; D unresolved. V lost 3 bases, J lost 6 bases, and 19 bases lay in between. The germline CDR1 and CDR2 sequences are DFQATT and SNEGSKA (reference sequence). CDR3 length: 15 amino acids. The CDR3 reads CSASPDLDALDTQYF. In DNA form, the CDR3 reads TGCAGTGCTAGCCCGGACCTTGATGCCCTTGATACGCAGTATTTT.

V and J are TRBV12-3 or TRBV12-4 and TRBJ1-5; maybe TRBD1 (5 bases). With 5 bases removed from V and 4 bases from J, the gap between germline ends came to 12 bases. The length of the CDR3 is 14 residues. The CDR3, as DNA: TGTGCCAGCAGTCCAGGGCGGGGGAATCAGCCCCAGCATTTT. Residues: CASSPGRGNQPQHF.

The chain combines TRBV20-1 with TRBJ2-5; TRBD2 matches 10 bases. Germline loops: CDR1 DFQATT, CDR2 SNEGSKA (reference sequence). The CDR3 contains 15 residues. With 6 bases clipped from V and 4 bases from J, the junction kept 11 bases outside the gene matches. The CDR3 is CSAAPSGRARETQYF. In DNA form, the CDR3 reads TGCAGTGCCGCCCCGAGCGGGAGGGCCCGAGAGACCCAGTACTTC.

The DNA of the CDR3 is TGTGCCAGCAGCTTATTGCCGGGACACCGTGACAATGAGCAGTTCTTC. Its protein product is CASSLLPGHRDNEQFF. The chain combines TRBV7-9 with TRBJ2-1; possible D gene TRBD1, 6 bases. Germline CDR1 SEHNR, CDR2 FQNEAQ (reference sequence). The CDR3 runs 16 residues. Trimming cost V 2 bases and J 5 bases, with 16 bases left between them. The full variable domain, with the rest looked up from reference TRBV7-9 and TRBJ2-1, is DTGVSQNPRHKITKRGQNVTFRCDPISEHNRLYWYRQTLGQGPEFLTYFQNEAQLEKSRLLSDRFSAERPKGSFSTLEIQRTEQGDSAMYLCASSLLPGHRDNEQFFGPGTRLTVL.

This clonotype occurred a few times. The CDR3 loop reads CSAEGASPGETQYF. The CDR3 region has the DNA TGCAGTGCTGAAGGCGCCAGCCCTGGAGAGACCCAGTACTTC. The chain uses TRBV20-1 and TRBJ2-5, with unresolved D. Germline CDR1 is DFQATT and CDR2 is SNEGSKA (reference sequence). The CDR3 extends over 14 amino acids. V gave up 5 bases and J gave up 4 bases, with 17 bases separating them.

The gene calls are TRBV12-3 or TRBV12-4 and TRBJ2-3, with D unclear. The V end lost 1 base, the J end lost 1 base, and 15 bases lay between the germline ends. The CDR3 covers 17 residues. This CDR3 reads CASSLGVRRKGTDTQYF. In nucleotides, the CDR3 is TGTGCCAGCAGTTTAGGCGTCAGGCGAAAGGGCACAGATACGCAGTATTTT.

The CDR3 DNA reads as TGCAGCGTTGGGACAGATAGCTCCTACGAGCAGTACTTC. Translating it yields CSVGTDSSYEQYF. The chain recombines TRBV29-1 with TRBJ2-7; the D gene is possibly TRBD1 (6 bases). CDR3 size: 13 residues. The germline V gene has CDR1 SQVTM and CDR2 ANQGSEA. V shed 4 bases and J shed 0 bases, with 10 bases lying between them.

This clonotype was counted only a few times. This chain connects TRBV10-3 to TRBJ2-7; the D gene could be TRBD1 or TRBD2 (7 bases each). Per germline, CDR1 ENHRY and CDR2 SYGVKD. CDR3 length equals 15 residues. The V gene lost 4 bases and the J gene lost 3 bases, with 16 bases spanning the gap. The CDR3 protein is CAISGGGQWGYEQYF. The DNA for the CDR3 is TGTGCCATCAGTGGGGGGGGACAGTGGGGCTACGAGCAGTACTTC.